The 32 T cell receptor beta chains presented below share a single source sample, sequenced in a study of blood T cell repertoires in COVID-19. The data were produced by immunoSEQ multiplex PCR, yet TCRdb's version contains in-frame clones alone and is incomplete. The sample holds about 100,000 clones, around nine tenths seen once. Sequencing was performed on peripheral blood. All receptors come from a woman at least 80 years old with acute or convalescent COVID-19.

This clone was seen only once. This chain joins TRBV18 and TRBJ2-1, with a tentative D call TRBD1 (6 bases). The CDR3 is made up of 16 amino acids. Between the trimmed V and J ends, which lost 6 bases and 8 bases, there was a span of 23 bases. CDR1 and CDR2 (germline): KGHSH, LQKENI. This CDR3 reads CASSLKQGSDNDEQFF. CDR3 bases: TGTGCCAGCTCGCTAAAACAGGGAAGTGACAATGATGAGCAGTTCTTC. The full variable domain, completed using reference TRBV18 and TRBJ2-1, is NAGVMQNPRHLVRRRGQEARLRCSPMKGHSHVYWYRQLPEEGLKFMVYLQKENIIDESGMPKERFSAEFPKEGPSILRIQQVVRGDSAAYFCASSLKQGSDNDEQFFGPGTRLTVL.

This CDR3 is CASSKTDTEAFF. The CDR3 coding sequence is TGCGCCAGCAGCAAGACAGATACTGAAGCTTTCTTT. The V gene is TRBV5-1, the J gene TRBJ1-1; D is possibly TRBD1 (5 bases). CDR1 SGHRS and CDR2 YFSETQ come from the germline V gene. Trimming shortened V by 4 bases and J by 5 bases, and 9 bases separated the two germline ends. CDR3 size: 12 residues. The whole variable domain, filled in from reference TRBV5-1 and TRBJ1-1, reads KAGVTQTPRYLIKTRGQQVTLSCSPISGHRSVSWYQQTPGQGLQFLFEYFSETQRNKGNFPGRFSGRQFSNSRSEMNVSTLELGDSALYLCASSKTDTEAFFGQGTRLTVV.

The chain carries TRBV18 and TRBJ1-4; perhaps TRBD1 as D (6 bases). Trimming left V 3 bases short and J 8 bases short, with 19 bases between. The CDR3 length is 16 residues. Germline V gene data show CDR1 as KGHSH and CDR2 as LQKENI. DNA for the CDR3: TGTGCCAGCTCACCCCAGGCCCCGGGACATCGGGAAAAACTGTTTTTT. Amino acids: CASSPQAPGHREKLFF.

The rearrangement joins TRBV5-4 to TRBJ2-1; D is perhaps TRBD1 (7 bases). CDR1 is SGHNT and CDR2 is YYREEE in the germline V gene (reference sequence). V was cut by 2 bases and J by 8 bases, with 11 bases left in between. The CDR3 is 13 amino acids. Here the CDR3 DNA reads TGTGCCAGCAGCTTAAGCAGGGGGGATGAGCAGTTCTTC. Protein sequence: CASSLSRGDEQFF.

The chain has TRBV30 and TRBJ1-5; no reliable D call. Germline CDR1 and CDR2: GTSNPN and SVGIG (reference sequence). The V end lost 0 bases, the J end lost 7 bases, and 10 bases lay between the germline ends. The CDR3 totals 13 residues. In nucleotides, the CDR3 is TGTGCCTGGAGTGTACAAGGCGGCCAGCCCCAGCATTTT. Translation: CAWSVQGGQPQHF.

The rearrangement joins TRBV6-5 to TRBJ1-2, with a possible D match to TRBD1 (6 bases). Germline assignment: CDR1 MNHEY and CDR2 SVGAGI. Trimming took 6 bases from V and 4 from J, leaving 9 bases between them. There are 12 residues in the CDR3. The CDR3 bases are TGTGCCAGCAGGAGGGGGACCTATGGCTACACCTTC. Protein product: CASRRGTYGYTF.

This clone was counted between two and nine times. The chain uses TRBV7-9 and TRBJ1-3, with TRBD1 matching over 8 bases. The CDR3 consists of 17 residues. Germline V gene sequence: CDR1 SEHNR, CDR2 FQNEAQ (reference sequence). The V and J ends lost 3 bases and 0 bases, in that order; junction bases with no gene match: 7. The CDR3 bases are TGTGCCAGCAGCTTCCCCGTGACAGGGGACTCTGGAAACACCATATATTTT. Translation: CASSFPVTGDSGNTIYF.

V and J are TRBV11-1 and TRBJ1-6; D remains ambiguous. CDR1 is SGHAT, CDR2 FQDESV, per germline (reference sequence). Trimming shortened V by 5 bases and J by 7 bases, and 12 bases separated the two germline ends. This CDR3 is built from 14 residues. CDR3: CASSERGWNSPLHF. The CDR3 DNA follows: TGTGCCAGCAGCGAGAGAGGTTGGAATTCACCCCTCCACTTT.

J is TRBJ2-5 and V is TRBV6-5; D might be TRBD1 (6 bases). There are 15 residues in the CDR3. The germline CDR1 and CDR2 sequences are MNHEY and SVGAGI. Deletions cut 5 bases from V and 3 bases from J, with 16 bases between. The chain's CDR3 is CASSQWGPGKETQYF. The CDR3 nucleotides are TGTGCCAGCAGTCAATGGGGGCCCGGAAAAGAGACCCAGTACTTC.

V is TRBV5-1 and J is TRBJ1-5, with D possibly matching TRBD1 (6 bases). The ends were cut back, 0 bases at V and 3 bases at J, with 10 bases in the middle. The CDR3 extends over 15 amino acids. Looked up from germline, CDR1 is SGHRS and CDR2 is YFSETQ. The CDR3 region has the DNA TGCGCCAGCAGCTTGGAAGGGGGAGACAATCAGCCCCAGCATTTT. It is translated as CASSLEGGDNQPQHF. The full variable domain, in which reference TRBV5-1 and TRBJ1-5 provide the parts outside the CDR3, is KAGVTQTPRYLIKTRGQQVTLSCSPISGHRSVSWYQQTPGQGLQFLFEYFSETQRNKGNFPGRFSGRQFSNSRSEMNVSTLELGDSALYLCASSLEGGDNQPQHFGDGTRLSIL.

The chain employs TRBV5-1 and TRBJ1-3, with TRBD1 identical over 7 bases. The CDR3 is made up of 15 amino acids. CDR1 and CDR2 (germline): SGHRS, YFSETQ. Trimming took 2 bases from V and 4 from J; bases not matched to a gene: 6. CDR3 nucleotides: TGCGCCAGCAGCTTAACGACAGGGTGGGGAAACACCATATATTTT. It is translated as CASSLTTGWGNTIYF.

The genes are TRBV7-6 and TRBJ2-7; D not resolved. The CDR3 consists of 14 residues. V lost 0 bases and J lost 3, with 9 bases in between. Germline values: CDR1 SGHVS, CDR2 FNYEAQ. The CDR3 DNA reads TGTGCCAGCAGCTTAGCCGGAGAACTCTACGAGCAGTACTTC. This codes for CASSLAGELYEQYF.

This chain links TRBV19 with TRBJ1-2; 9 bases align to TRBD1. J lost 7 bases, V lost 8 bases, and 11 bases had no gene match. Germline-derived CDR1 and CDR2 are LNHDA and SQIVND (reference sequence). This CDR3 is built from 14 residues. The CDR3 here is CASFNNRDRVGYTF. The CDR3 nucleotides are TGTGCCAGTTTCAATAACCGGGACAGGGTTGGCTACACCTTC.

This chain joins TRBV28 and TRBJ1-6; TRBD1 agrees at 7 bases. CDR1 MDHEN and CDR2 SYDVKM come from the germline V gene. The J segment lost 3 bases and the V segment lost 7 bases, leaving 9 bases of the junction unmatched. This CDR3 has 16 residues. CDR3 in amino acids: CASNLEGASYNSPLHF. Here the CDR3 DNA reads TGTGCCAGCAACCTCGAGGGGGCGAGCTATAATTCACCCCTCCACTTT.

The rearrangement uses TRBV5-1 and TRBJ2-5; no clear D. The V gene's germline CDR1 is SGHRS and CDR2 YFSETQ. CDR3 size: 12 residues. The ends were cut back, 6 bases at V and 5 bases at J, with 11 bases in the middle. The chain's CDR3 is CASTMESETQYF. The CDR3 DNA reads as TGCGCCAGCACCATGGAGAGTGAGACCCAGTACTTC.

This clone was seen more than once but under ten times. The chain uses TRBV30 and TRBJ2-1; 9 bases are a match to TRBD2. The germline gives CDR1 GTSNPN, CDR2 SVGIG (reference sequence). Trimming cost V 5 bases and J 0 bases; bases outside gene matches: 8. The CDR3 has 16 residues. CDR3 protein: CAWAGLAPSSYNEQFF. The CDR3 DNA reads TGTGCCTGGGCTGGACTAGCGCCTAGCTCCTACAATGAGCAGTTCTTC.

The gene calls are TRBV12-5 and TRBJ2-2; tentatively, D is TRBD1 (6 bases). Germline-derived CDR1 and CDR2 are LGHNT and FRNRAP. The CDR3 is 14 residues long. V was clipped by 4 bases and J by 2 bases, with 8 bases between them. The CDR3: CASGSGANTGELFF. Written as DNA, the CDR3 is TGTGCTAGTGGTTCAGGGGCCAACACCGGGGAGCTGTTTTTT.

This clone was recorded once. The rearrangement uses TRBV11-1 and TRBJ2-1; D gene ambiguous. The V gene lost 5 bases and the J gene lost 7 bases, with 15 bases spanning the gap. The CDR3 covers 14 residues. The germline gives CDR1 SGHAT, CDR2 FQDESV (reference sequence). This chain's CDR3 is CASSLNSNRNEQFF. CDR3 DNA: TGTGCCAGCAGCCTTAATAGTAATCGGAATGAGCAGTTCTTC. The variable domain in full, with the rest retrieved from reference TRBV11-1 and TRBJ2-1, is EAEVAQSPRYKITEKSQAVAFWCDPISGHATLYWYRQILGQGPELLVQFQDESVVDDSQLPKDRFSAERLKGVDSTLKIQPAELGDSAMYLCASSLNSNRNEQFFGPGTRLTVL.

V usage is TRBV19 and J usage is TRBJ2-3; 7 bases align to TRBD2. This CDR3 is 18 amino acids long. Trimming cost V 0 bases and J 3 bases; bases outside gene matches: 12. Per the germline V gene, CDR1 is LNHDA and CDR2 is SQIVND (reference sequence). In nucleotides, the CDR3 is TGTGCCAGTAGTATAGATCGATCGACTAGCCGGCGTACAGATACGCAGTATTTT. Protein: CASSIDRSTSRRTDTQYF.

The V gene is TRBV2, the J gene TRBJ2-2, with 7 bases lining up with TRBD2. The trim removed 5 bases at V and 0 bases at J, leaving 6 bases unmatched. The CDR3 is made up of 16 amino acids. Germline CDR1 reads SNHLY; CDR2 reads FYNNEI. This CDR3 is CASSSIGLANTGELFF. In DNA form, the CDR3 reads TGTGCCAGCAGTAGTATAGGACTAGCGAACACCGGGGAGCTGTTTTTT.

This rearrangement joins TRBV25-1 to TRBJ2-5, with D uncertain. Looked up from germline, CDR1 is MGHDK and CDR2 is SYGVNS. V lost 2 bases and J lost 4, with 8 bases in between. CDR3 length: 13 residues. CDR3 coding DNA: TGTGCCAGCAGTGAACCATTCCCAGAGACCCAGTACTTC. Its protein product is CASSEPFPETQYF.

The chain has TRBV7-2 and TRBJ2-1; 8 bases align to TRBD2. The germline gives CDR1 SGHTA, CDR2 FQGNSA. Trimming cost V 5 bases and J 9 bases; bases outside gene matches: 9. CDR3 length: 14 amino acids. CDR3 sequence reads: CASSTGLGHTEQFF. The CDR3 DNA is TGTGCCAGCAGCACGGGACTAGGGCATACTGAGCAGTTCTTC. The whole variable domain, remainder taken from reference TRBV7-2 and TRBJ2-1, is GAGVSQSPSNKVTEKGKDVELRCDPISGHTALYWYRQSLGQGLEFLIYFQGNSAPDKSGLPSDRFSAERTGGSVSTLTIQRTQQEDSAVYLCASSTGLGHTEQFFGPGTRLTVL.

The chain links TRBV7-3 to TRBJ2-1; 8 nucleotides agree with TRBD1. The J segment lost 4 bases and the V segment lost 5 bases, leaving 7 bases of the junction unmatched. Germline assignment: CDR1 SGHTA and CDR2 FQGTGA. The CDR3 totals 15 residues. This CDR3 is CASSPGTGFYNEQFF. In nucleotides, the CDR3 is TGTGCCAGCAGCCCCGGGACAGGATTTTACAATGAGCAGTTCTTC.

The chain carries TRBV11-2 and TRBJ2-2; 12 bases fit TRBD2. CDR3 size: 17 residues. Trimming removed 1 base from V and 4 bases from J; junction bases left unmatched: 4. Per the germline V gene, CDR1 is SGHAT and CDR2 is FQNNGV. The CDR3 coding sequence is TGTGCCAGCAGCTTAGGACTAGCGGGAGTTCCCACCGGGGAGCTGTTTTTT. This codes for CASSLGLAGVPTGELFF. Complete variable domain (other parts from reference TRBV11-2 and TRBJ2-2): EAGVAQSPRYKIIEKRQSVAFWCNPISGHATLYWYQQILGQGPKLLIQFQNNGVVDDSQLPKDRFSAERLKGVDSTLKIQPAKLEDSAVYLCASSLGLAGVPTGELFFGEGSRLTVL.

This sequence joins TRBV6-1 and TRBJ2-3; D is perhaps TRBD1 (5 bases). CDR1 and CDR2 from the germline V gene are MNHNS and SASEGT. Trimming took 1 base from V and 0 from J, leaving 8 bases between them. The length of the CDR3 is 15 residues. Here the CDR3 reads CASSEGQTSTDTQYF. For the CDR3, the DNA is TGTGCCAGCAGTGAAGGACAGACTAGCACAGATACGCAGTATTTT.

The V call is TRBV9, the J call TRBJ2-1; TRBD1 agrees at 7 bases. The V gene's germline CDR1 is SGDLS and CDR2 YYNGEE. The CDR3 has 13 amino acids. Unmatched junction bases numbered 5, after V lost 3 bases and J lost 8 bases. CDR3 loop: CASSARGFDEQFF. The CDR3, as DNA: TGTGCCAGCAGCGCCAGGGGGTTCGATGAGCAGTTCTTC.

The CDR3 DNA is TGTGCCAGCGGGACTTCCTTTATCGGTGGCTACACCTTC. Its translation: CASGTSFIGGYTF. The chain joins TRBV27 to TRBJ1-2; weak D call: TRBD1 (5 bases). The CDR3 runs to 13 residues. Per germline, CDR1 MNHEY and CDR2 SMNVEV (reference sequence). Trimming took 8 bases from V and 7 from J, leaving 17 bases between them.

The sample holds a few counts of this clone. The chain couples TRBV7-6 to TRBJ1-6; no clear D. CDR1 and CDR2 (germline): SGHVS, FNYEAQ. The CDR3 is 14 residues long. Deletions cut 6 bases from V and 8 bases from J, with 14 bases between. In DNA form, the CDR3 reads TGTGCCAGCAGTTCTAGGATTTCTGATTCACCCCTCCACTTT. This sequence encodes CASSSRISDSPLHF.

The chain has TRBV7-8 and TRBJ1-4, with 7 bases aligning to TRBD1. This CDR3 region has 15 residues. CDR1 and CDR2 (germline): SGHVS, FQNEAQ. The J segment lost 7 bases and the V segment lost 1 base, leaving 6 bases of the junction unmatched. The CDR3 bases are TGTGCCAGCAGCTTAGGACAGGGCTTCGGTGAAAAACTGTTTTTT. Protein: CASSLGQGFGEKLFF.

The CDR3 sequence is CASSLSWAYRGSGNTIYF. CDR3 nucleotides: TGTGCCAGCAGTTTATCCTGGGCCTACAGGGGCTCTGGAAACACCATATATTTT. V gene TRBV28 combines with J gene TRBJ1-3, with 7 nucleotides matching TRBD1. Germline loops: CDR1 MDHEN, CDR2 SYDVKM. There are 18 residues in the CDR3. J gave up 0 bases and V 1 base, and 9 bases lay outside the gene matches.

The chain recombines TRBV4-2 with TRBJ1-6; 8 nucleotides agree with TRBD1. The V segment lost 1 base and the J segment 7 bases; nucleotides outside the gene matches: 3. Germline lookup yields CDR1 LGHNA and CDR2 YNFKEQ. The CDR3 spans 15 residues. CDR3 residues: CASSQADRGNSPLHF. CDR3 coding DNA: TGTGCCAGCAGCCAAGCCGACAGGGGCAATTCACCCCTCCACTTT.

This clone was seen only once. The chain couples TRBV28 to TRBJ1-4, with 8 bases identical to TRBD1. Per the germline V gene, CDR1 is MDHEN and CDR2 is SYDVKM. This CDR3 has 14 amino acids. V was clipped by 3 bases and J by 8 bases; unmatched bases: 5. CDR3 region: CASSLQGAREKLFF. In nucleotides, the CDR3 is TGTGCCAGCAGTTTGCAGGGGGCGAGAGAAAAACTGTTTTTT. The full variable domain, rest sourced from reference TRBV28 and TRBJ1-4, is DVKVTQSSRYLVKRTGEKVFLECVQDMDHENMFWYRQDPGLGLRLIYFSYDVKMKEKGDIPEGYSVSREKKERFSLILESASTNQTSMYLCASSLQGAREKLFFGSGTQLSVL.